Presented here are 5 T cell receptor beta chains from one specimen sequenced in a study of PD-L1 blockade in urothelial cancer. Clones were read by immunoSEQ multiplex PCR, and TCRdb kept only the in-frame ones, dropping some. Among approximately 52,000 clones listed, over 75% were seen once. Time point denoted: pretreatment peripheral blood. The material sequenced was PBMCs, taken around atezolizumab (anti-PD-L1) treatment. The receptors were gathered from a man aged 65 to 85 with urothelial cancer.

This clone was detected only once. CDR3 bases: TGTGCCAGCAGCTTGGACAGTACGGATGAGCAGTTCTTC. Amino acid sequence: CASSLDSTDEQFF. The J gene is TRBJ2-1, the V gene TRBV5-8, with D unclear. This CDR3 spans 13 amino acids. Trimming left V 0 bases short and J 8 bases short, with 9 bases between. From germline, CDR1 is SGHTS and CDR2 YDEGEE.

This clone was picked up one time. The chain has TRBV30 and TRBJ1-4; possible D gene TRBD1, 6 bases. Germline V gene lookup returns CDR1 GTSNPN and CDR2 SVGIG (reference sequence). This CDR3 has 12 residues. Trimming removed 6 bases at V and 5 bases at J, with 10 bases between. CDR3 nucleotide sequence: TGTGCCTGTGACAGGTGGAATGAAAAACTGTTTTTT. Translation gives CACDRWNEKLFF.

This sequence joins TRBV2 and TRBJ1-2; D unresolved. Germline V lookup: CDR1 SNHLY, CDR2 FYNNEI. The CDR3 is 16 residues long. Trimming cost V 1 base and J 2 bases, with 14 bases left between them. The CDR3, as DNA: TGTGCCAGCAGTGAAGGTCTGGGCAGTCAGAACTATGGCTACACCTTC. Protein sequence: CASSEGLGSQNYGYTF.

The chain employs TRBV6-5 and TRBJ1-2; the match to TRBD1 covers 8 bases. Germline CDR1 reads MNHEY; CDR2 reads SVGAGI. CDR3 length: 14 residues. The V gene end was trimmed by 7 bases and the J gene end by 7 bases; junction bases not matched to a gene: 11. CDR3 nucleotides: TGTGCCAGCACTCGGCAGGGGGCGCGTGGTGGCTACACCTTC. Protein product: CASTRQGARGGYTF.

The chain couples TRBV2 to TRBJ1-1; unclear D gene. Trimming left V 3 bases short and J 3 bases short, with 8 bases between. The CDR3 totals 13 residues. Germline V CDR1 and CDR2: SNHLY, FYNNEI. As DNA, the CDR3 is TGTGCCAGCAGTGAGGTGAGGGACACTGAAGCTTTCTTT. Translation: CASSEVRDTEAFF.